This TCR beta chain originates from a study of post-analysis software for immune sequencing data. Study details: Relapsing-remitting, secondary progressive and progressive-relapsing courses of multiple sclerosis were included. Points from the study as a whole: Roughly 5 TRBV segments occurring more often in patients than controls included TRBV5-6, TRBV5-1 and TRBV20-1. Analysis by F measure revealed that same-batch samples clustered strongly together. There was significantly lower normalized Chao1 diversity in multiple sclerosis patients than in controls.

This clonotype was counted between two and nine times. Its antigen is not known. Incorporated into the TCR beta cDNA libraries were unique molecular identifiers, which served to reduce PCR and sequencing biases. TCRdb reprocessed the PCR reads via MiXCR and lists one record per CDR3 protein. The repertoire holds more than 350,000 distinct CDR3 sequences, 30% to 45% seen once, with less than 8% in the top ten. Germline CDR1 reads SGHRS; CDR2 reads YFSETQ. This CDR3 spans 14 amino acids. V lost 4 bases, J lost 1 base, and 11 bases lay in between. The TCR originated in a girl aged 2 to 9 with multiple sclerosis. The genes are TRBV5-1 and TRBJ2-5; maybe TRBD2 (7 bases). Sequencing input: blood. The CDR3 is CASSGGASQETQYF. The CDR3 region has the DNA TGCGCCAGCAGCGGGGGGGCCTCCCAAGAGACCCAGTACTTC.